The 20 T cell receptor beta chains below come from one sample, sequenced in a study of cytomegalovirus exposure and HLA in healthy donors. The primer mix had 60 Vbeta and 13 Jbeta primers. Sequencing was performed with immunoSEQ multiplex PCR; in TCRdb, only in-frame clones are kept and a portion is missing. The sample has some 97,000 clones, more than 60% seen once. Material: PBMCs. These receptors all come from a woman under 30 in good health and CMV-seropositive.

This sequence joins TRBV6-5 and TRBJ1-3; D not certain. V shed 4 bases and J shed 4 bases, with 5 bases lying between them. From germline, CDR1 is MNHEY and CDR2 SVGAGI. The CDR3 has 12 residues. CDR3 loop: CASSSQGNTIYF. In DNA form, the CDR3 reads TGTGCCAGCAGTTCCCAAGGAAACACCATATATTTT.

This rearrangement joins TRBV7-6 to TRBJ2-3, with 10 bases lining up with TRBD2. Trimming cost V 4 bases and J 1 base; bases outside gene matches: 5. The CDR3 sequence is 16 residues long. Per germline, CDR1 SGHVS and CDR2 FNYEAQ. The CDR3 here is CASSSSGRARTDTQYF. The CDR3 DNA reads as TGTGCCAGCAGCTCCAGCGGGAGGGCCCGCACAGATACGCAGTATTTT.

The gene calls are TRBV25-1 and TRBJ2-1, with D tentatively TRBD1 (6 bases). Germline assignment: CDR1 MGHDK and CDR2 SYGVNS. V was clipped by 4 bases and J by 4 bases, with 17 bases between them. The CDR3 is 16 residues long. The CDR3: CASSVHEGHLYNEQFF. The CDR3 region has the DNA TGTGCCAGCAGTGTCCACGAGGGACACCTTTACAATGAGCAGTTCTTC.

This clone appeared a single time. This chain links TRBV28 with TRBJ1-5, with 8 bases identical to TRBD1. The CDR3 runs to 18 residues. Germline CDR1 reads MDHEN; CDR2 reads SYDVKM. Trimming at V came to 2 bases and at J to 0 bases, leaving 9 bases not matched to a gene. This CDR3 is CASSLGPRDRYSNQPQHF. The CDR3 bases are TGTGCCAGCAGTTTAGGCCCTCGGGACAGGTATAGCAATCAGCCCCAGCATTTT.

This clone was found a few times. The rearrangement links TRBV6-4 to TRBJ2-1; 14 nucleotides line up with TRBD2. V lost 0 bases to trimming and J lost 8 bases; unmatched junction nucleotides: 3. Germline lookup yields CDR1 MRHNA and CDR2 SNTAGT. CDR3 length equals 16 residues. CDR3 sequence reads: CASSDSGTSGSYEQFF. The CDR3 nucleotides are TGTGCCAGCAGTGACTCCGGGACTAGCGGGAGCTATGAGCAGTTCTTC.

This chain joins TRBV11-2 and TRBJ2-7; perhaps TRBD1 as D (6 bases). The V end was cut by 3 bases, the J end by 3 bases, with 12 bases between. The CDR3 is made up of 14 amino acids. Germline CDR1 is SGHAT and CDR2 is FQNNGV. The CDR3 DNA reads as TGTGCCAGCAGCTTTCCAGGGGTGCACTACGAGCAGTACTTC. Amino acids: CASSFPGVHYEQYF.

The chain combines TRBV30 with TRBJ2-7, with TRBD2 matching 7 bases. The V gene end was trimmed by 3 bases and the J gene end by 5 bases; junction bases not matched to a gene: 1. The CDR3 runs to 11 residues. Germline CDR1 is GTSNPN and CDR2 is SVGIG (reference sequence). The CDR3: CAWRGGDEQYF. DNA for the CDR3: TGTGCCTGGAGGGGAGGGGACGAGCAGTACTTC.

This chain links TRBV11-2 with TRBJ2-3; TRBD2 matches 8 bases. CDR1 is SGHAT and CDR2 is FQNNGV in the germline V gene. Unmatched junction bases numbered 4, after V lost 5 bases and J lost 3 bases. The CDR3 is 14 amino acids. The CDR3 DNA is TGTGCCAGCAGCCCCTCGGGAGGGACAGATACGCAGTATTTT. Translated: CASSPSGGTDTQYF.

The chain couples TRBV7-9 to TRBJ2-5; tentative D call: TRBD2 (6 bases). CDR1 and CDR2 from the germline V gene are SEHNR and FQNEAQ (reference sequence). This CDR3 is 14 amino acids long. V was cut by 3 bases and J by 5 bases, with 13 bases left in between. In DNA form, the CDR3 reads TGTGCCAGCAGCTTTCGGAGGGGATGGGAGACCCAGTACTTC. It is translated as CASSFRRGWETQYF.

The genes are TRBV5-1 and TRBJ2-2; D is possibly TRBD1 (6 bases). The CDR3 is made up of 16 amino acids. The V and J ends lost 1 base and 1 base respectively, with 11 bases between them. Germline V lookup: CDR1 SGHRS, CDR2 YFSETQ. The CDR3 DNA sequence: TGCGCCAGCAGCTTGCAGGGGCGTTTGAACACCGGGGAGCTGTTTTTT. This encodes CASSLQGRLNTGELFF.

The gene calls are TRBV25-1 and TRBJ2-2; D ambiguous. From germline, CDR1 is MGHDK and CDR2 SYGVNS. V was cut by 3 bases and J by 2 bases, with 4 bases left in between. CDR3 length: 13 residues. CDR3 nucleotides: TGTGCCAGCAGTGACCTTAACACCGGGGAGCTGTTTTTT. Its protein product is CASSDLNTGELFF.

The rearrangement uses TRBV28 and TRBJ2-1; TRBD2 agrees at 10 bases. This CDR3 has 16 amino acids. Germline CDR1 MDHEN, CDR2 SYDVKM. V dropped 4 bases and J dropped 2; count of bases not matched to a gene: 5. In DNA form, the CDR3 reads TGTGCCAGCAGTTCCCCAGCGGGAGGGCCCTACAATGAGCAGTTCTTC. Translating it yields CASSSPAGGPYNEQFF.

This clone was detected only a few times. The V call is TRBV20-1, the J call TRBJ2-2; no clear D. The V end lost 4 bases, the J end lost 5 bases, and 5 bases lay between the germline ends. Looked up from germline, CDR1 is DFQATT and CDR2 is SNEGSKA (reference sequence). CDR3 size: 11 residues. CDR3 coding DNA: TGCAGTGCTAAGAGAACCGGGGAGCTGTTTTTT. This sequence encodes CSAKRTGELFF.

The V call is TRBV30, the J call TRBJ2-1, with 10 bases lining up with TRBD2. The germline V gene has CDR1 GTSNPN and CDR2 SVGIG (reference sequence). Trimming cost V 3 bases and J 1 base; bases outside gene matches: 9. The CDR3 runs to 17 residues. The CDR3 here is CAWSGGTSETSYNEQFF. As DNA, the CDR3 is TGTGCCTGGAGCGGGGGGACTAGCGAAACGTCCTACAATGAGCAGTTCTTC.

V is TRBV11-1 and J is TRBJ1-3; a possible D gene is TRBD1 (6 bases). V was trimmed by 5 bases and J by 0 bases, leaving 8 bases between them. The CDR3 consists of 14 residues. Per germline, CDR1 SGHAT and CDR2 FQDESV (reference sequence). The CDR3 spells CASSRTVSGNTIYF. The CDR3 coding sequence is TGTGCCAGCAGCCGGACAGTCTCTGGAAACACCATATATTTT.

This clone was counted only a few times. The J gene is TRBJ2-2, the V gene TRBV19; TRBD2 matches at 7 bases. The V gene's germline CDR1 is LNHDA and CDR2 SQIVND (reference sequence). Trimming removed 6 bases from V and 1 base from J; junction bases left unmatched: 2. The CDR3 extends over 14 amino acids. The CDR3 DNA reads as TGTGCCAGTAGGGTAGCGGGGAACACCGGGGAGCTGTTTTTT. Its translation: CASRVAGNTGELFF.

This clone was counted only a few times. The CDR3 spells CASSVSGTSGQETQYF. The CDR3 DNA sequence: TGCGCCAGCAGCGTATCCGGGACTAGCGGACAAGAGACCCAGTACTTC. The chain joins TRBV5-1 to TRBJ2-5; 11 bases fit TRBD2. The CDR3 has 16 residues. Germline V gives CDR1 SGHRS, CDR2 YFSETQ. V trimming: 4 bases; J trimming: 2 bases; junction bases outside the gene matches: 7.

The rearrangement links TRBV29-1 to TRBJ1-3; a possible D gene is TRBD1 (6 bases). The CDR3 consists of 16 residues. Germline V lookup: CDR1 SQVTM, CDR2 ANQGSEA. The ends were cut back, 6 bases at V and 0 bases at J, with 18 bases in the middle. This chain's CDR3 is CSVARATGHSGNTIYF. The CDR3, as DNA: TGCAGCGTGGCCCGCGCCACAGGGCACTCTGGAAACACCATATATTTT.

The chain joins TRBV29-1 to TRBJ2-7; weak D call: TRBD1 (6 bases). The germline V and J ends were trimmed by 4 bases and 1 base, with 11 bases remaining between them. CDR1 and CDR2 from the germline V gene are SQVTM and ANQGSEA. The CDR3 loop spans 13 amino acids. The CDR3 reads CSVGAGASYEQYF. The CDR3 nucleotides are TGCAGCGTTGGGGCAGGGGCTTCCTACGAGCAGTACTTC.

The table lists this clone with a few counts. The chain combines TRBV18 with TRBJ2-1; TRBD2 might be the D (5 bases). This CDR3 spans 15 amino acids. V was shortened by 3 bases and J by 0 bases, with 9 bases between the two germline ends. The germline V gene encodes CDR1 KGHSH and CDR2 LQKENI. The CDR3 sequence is CASSPVGSSYNEQFF. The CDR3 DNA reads TGTGCCAGCTCACCGGTGGGGAGCTCCTACAATGAGCAGTTCTTC.